The rows below give T cell receptor beta chains drawn from one sample of a study of blood T cell repertoires in COVID-19. The protocol was immunoSEQ multiplex PCR, while the TCRdb copy is restricted to in-frame clones and leaves out a portion. This table holds 200,000 to 300,000 clones, about 90% found once. Source material: peripheral blood. These receptors were taken from a woman aged 25 to 39 who had recovered from COVID-19. The CDR3 runs from the conserved cysteine through the conserved F or W. A D gene is named only where the DNA matches it firmly. Clone sizes are given selectively: once, few, many, or a class where the clone is expanded.

>TRBV24-1|NA|NA|TRBJ1-2
CATSDGVGYTF
TGTGCCACCAGTGACGGGGTTGGCTACACCTTC
>TRBV30|NA|few|TRBJ1-5
CAWSVEGGLGQPQHF
TGTGCCTGGAGTGTTGAAGGGGGTTTAGGTCAGCCCCAGCATTTT
>TRBV6-1|NA|NA|TRBJ1-5
CASSDRNSNQPQHF
TGTGCCAGCAGTGACAGGAATAGCAATCAGCCCCAGCATTTT
>TRBV29-1|TRBD1|NA|TRBJ2-3
CSVGTVITDTQYF
TGCAGCGTAGGGACAGTGATCACAGATACGCAGTATTTT
>TRBV2|NA|NA|TRBJ1-1
CASSLGGGTEAFF
TGTGCCAGCAGCCTAGGCGGGGGAACTGAAGCTTTCTTT
>TRBV24-1|TRBD1|NA|TRBJ2-1
CATSDTGTGANEQFF
TGTGCCACCAGTGACACCGGGACAGGGGCCAATGAGCAGTTCTTC
>TRBV6-5|TRBD2|NA|TRBJ2-1
CASNAGLAGYNEQFF
TGTGCCAGCAATGCGGGACTAGCGGGGTACAATGAGCAGTTCTTC
>TRBV6-5|NA|NA|TRBJ2-7
CASSLRARTPYEQYF
TGTGCCAGCAGTCTTCGAGCTAGAACACCCTACGAGCAGTACTTC
>TRBV4-3|TRBD2|NA|TRBJ2-3
CASSQEGIAGLDTQYF
TGCGCCAGCAGCCAAGAGGGTATAGCGGGGCTGGATACGCAGTATTTT
>TRBV29-1|NA|NA|TRBJ1-2
CSVPGGANYGYTF
TGCAGCGTACCAGGAGGGGCAAACTATGGCTACACCTTC
>TRBV10-2|NA|NA|TRBJ1-4
CASSVGGREEKLFF
TGCGCCAGCAGTGTTGGGGGGAGAGAGGAAAAACTGTTTTTT
>TRBV7-8|TRBD2|once|TRBJ2-3
CASSLLAGGRLDTQYF
TGTGCCAGCAGCTTATTAGCGGGGGGCCGGTTAGATACGCAGTATTTT
>TRBV19|NA|NA|TRBJ1-5
CASSIGGSGQPQHF
TGTGCCAGTAGTATAGGAGGTAGCGGTCAGCCCCAGCATTTT
>TRBV14|TRBD2|NA|TRBJ2-7
CASSQISPGGSYEQYF
TGTGCCAGCAGCCAAATTAGTCCGGGGGGCTCCTACGAGCAGTACTTC
>TRBV7-2|TRBD2|NA|TRBJ2-1
CASSPRLAGGRYNEQFF
TGTGCCAGCAGCCCACGACTAGCGGGGGGACGGTACAATGAGCAGTTCTTC
>TRBV11-3|TRBD1|NA|TRBJ2-7
CASSLRTGSSYEQYF
TGTGCCAGCAGCCTCCGGACAGGTAGCTCCTACGAGCAGTACTTC
>TRBV29-1|NA|NA|TRBJ1-1
CSVVRSDEAFF
TGCAGCGTTGTTAGAAGTGATGAAGCTTTCTTT
>TRBV18|TRBD1|NA|TRBJ1-6
CASSPLPGQGNSPLHF
TGTGCCAGCTCACCGCTGCCGGGACAGGGTAATTCACCCCTCCACTTT
>TRBV30|NA|many|TRBJ1-2
CAARVNRDAYGYTF
TGTGCCGCTCGAGTCAACCGGGATGCCTATGGCTACACCTTC
>TRBV11-1|TRBD2|NA|TRBJ2-7
CASSITSGASYEQYF
TGTGCCAGCAGCATAACTAGCGGGGCCTCCTACGAGCAGTACTTC
>TRBV3-1/TRBV3-2|TRBD1|NA|TRBJ2-7
CASSQGGRPGQGITYEQYF
TGTGCCAGCAGCCAAGGGGGGCGCCCGGGACAGGGAATTACCTACGAGCAGTACTTC
>TRBV15|NA|NA|TRBJ2-3
CATEPSPGTDTQYF
TGTGCCACTGAACCATCCCCAGGCACAGATACGCAGTATTTT
>TRBV27|NA|NA|TRBJ1-5
CASSPGTEGVGYSNQPQHF
TGTGCCAGCAGCCCTGGGACTGAGGGCGTCGGTTATAGCAATCAGCCCCAGCATTTT
>TRBV27|TRBD2|NA|TRBJ2-3
CASSSNLAGALTDTQYF
TGTGCCAGCAGTTCAAATCTAGCGGGGGCCCTCACAGATACGCAGTATTTT
>TRBV6-1|TRBD1|once|TRBJ1-5
CASSVLGTGDRGNQPQHF
TGTGCCAGCAGTGTTCTAGGGACAGGGGATCGGGGCAATCAGCCCCAGCATTTT
>TRBV5-1|NA|once|TRBJ2-3
CASSSGLAFATQYF
TGCGCCAGCAGCTCGGGACTGGCTTTTGCTACGCAGTATTTT
>TRBV27|TRBD1|NA|TRBJ1-1
CASSTGQGEAFF
TGTGCCAGCAGTACAGGACAGGGTGAAGCTTTCTTT
>TRBV27|NA|NA|TRBJ1-2
CASSPRTFNYGYTF
TGTGCCAGCAGCCCGCGGACATTTAACTATGGCTACACCTTC
>TRBV3-1/TRBV3-2|NA|NA|TRBJ2-7
CASSHIYEQYF
TGTGCCAGCAGCCACATCTACGAGCAGTACTTC
>TRBV11-2|TRBD2|NA|TRBJ2-5
CASSPILAGGGETQYF
TGTGCCAGCAGCCCCATACTAGCGGGGGGCGGAGAGACCCAGTACTTC